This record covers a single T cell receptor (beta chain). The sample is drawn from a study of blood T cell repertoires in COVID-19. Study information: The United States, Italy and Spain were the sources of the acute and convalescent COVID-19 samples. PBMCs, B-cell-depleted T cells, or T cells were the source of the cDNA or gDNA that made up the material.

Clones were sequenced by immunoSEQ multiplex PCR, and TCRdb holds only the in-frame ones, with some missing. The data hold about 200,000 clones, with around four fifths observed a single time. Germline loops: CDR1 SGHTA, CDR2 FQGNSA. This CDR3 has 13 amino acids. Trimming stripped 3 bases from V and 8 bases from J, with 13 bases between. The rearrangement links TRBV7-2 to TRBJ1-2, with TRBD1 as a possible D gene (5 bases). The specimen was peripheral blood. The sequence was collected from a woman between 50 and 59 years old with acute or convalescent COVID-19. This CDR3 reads CASSLGGTTGYTF. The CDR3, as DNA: TGTGCCAGCAGCTTGGGCGGGACCACGGGCTACACCTTC.